One and the same sample provided the 26 T cell receptor beta chains below, sequenced in a study of T cell responses to AZD1222 COVID-19 vaccine. The table came from immunoSEQ multiplex PCR; TCRdb's copy has only in-frame clones and leaves some out. The sample lists around 140,000 clones, roughly 93% occurring once. Specimen: peripheral blood, collected after recovery from COVID-19. The receptor source for this set is an adult who had recovered from COVID-19.

The chain has TRBV11-1 and TRBJ2-7; 8 bases match TRBD2. The V segment lost 5 bases and the J segment 5 bases; nucleotides outside the gene matches: 14. Germline-derived CDR1 and CDR2 are SGHAT and FQDESV (reference sequence). The CDR3 spans 16 residues. CDR3 sequence (DNA): TGTGCCAGCAGCCCCACTATCTCAGGACTAGCTCACGAGCAGTACTTC. Encoded protein: CASSPTISGLAHEQYF.

V usage is TRBV18 and J usage is TRBJ2-3, with 12 bases aligning to TRBD2. Germline-derived CDR1 and CDR2 are KGHSH and LQKENI. V gave up 2 bases and J gave up 0 bases; unmatched junction bases: 0. The CDR3 sequence is 16 residues long. The CDR3 DNA is TGTGCCAGCTCACCAGGGACTAGCGGGAGCACAGATACGCAGTATTTT. It is translated as CASSPGTSGSTDTQYF.

V and J are TRBV6-6 and TRBJ1-2; 7 bases are a match to TRBD1. Losses at the gene ends were 5 bases for V and 1 base for J; bases not matched to a gene: 4. The CDR3 spans 14 residues. Germline V CDR1 and CDR2: MNHNY, SVGAGI (reference sequence). The CDR3 is CASSGTENNYGYTF. CDR3 coding DNA: TGTGCCAGCAGTGGGACAGAAAATAACTATGGCTACACCTTC.

V usage is TRBV28 and J usage is TRBJ1-1; the D gene is possibly TRBD1 (5 bases). CDR1 and CDR2 from the germline V gene are MDHEN and SYDVKM. V lost 8 bases and J lost 3, with 16 bases in between. The CDR3 has 14 residues. In nucleotides, the CDR3 is TGTGCCAGCCCTCCCCCCGGACATTACACTGAAGCTTTCTTT. It codes for CASPPPGHYTEAFF.

The chain recombines TRBV10-3 with TRBJ2-7, with unresolved D. Germline V gene lookup returns CDR1 ENHRY and CDR2 SYGVKD. With 2 bases removed from V and 0 bases from J, the gap between germline ends came to 5 bases. The CDR3 consists of 13 residues. CDR3 DNA: TGTGCCATCAGTGAGGTAAACTCCTACGAGCAGTACTTC. It codes for CAISEVNSYEQYF.

The chain combines TRBV5-1 with TRBJ2-5; D possibly corresponds to TRBD2 (5 bases). Germline assignment: CDR1 SGHRS and CDR2 YFSETQ. V was shortened by 4 bases and J by 1 base, with 20 bases between the two germline ends. The CDR3 loop spans 17 amino acids. CDR3 sequence: CASSPGTRVGIQETQYF. CDR3 DNA sequence: TGCGCCAGCAGCCCGGGTACGAGGGTTGGAATCCAAGAGACCCAGTACTTC.

The rearrangement uses TRBV24-1 and TRBJ2-5; D gene ambiguous. Trimming took off 1 base at V and 7 bases at J, with 3 bases between the two ends. Looked up from germline, CDR1 is KGHDR and CDR2 is SFDVKD. The length of the CDR3 is 11 residues. The DNA for the CDR3 is TGTGCCACCAGTGATTTATTGACCCAGTACTTC. It codes for CATSDLLTQYF.

This chain connects TRBV5-1 to TRBJ2-2; 15 bases align to TRBD2. The germline gives CDR1 SGHRS, CDR2 YFSETQ. J was trimmed by 1 base and V by 4 bases; bases with no gene match: 5. The CDR3 length is 18 residues. CDR3 amino acids: CASSMGLAGGRNTGELFF. The CDR3 bases are TGCGCCAGCAGCATGGGACTAGCGGGAGGCCGGAACACCGGGGAGCTGTTTTTT.

V gene TRBV5-1 combines with J gene TRBJ2-2; 7 bases align to TRBD2. V shed 1 base and J 6 bases; nucleotides not matched to a gene: 9. CDR1 and CDR2 from the germline V gene are SGHRS and YFSETQ. CDR3 size: 16 residues. The CDR3 region is CASSLNGGRGSGELFF. The CDR3 nucleotides are TGCGCCAGCAGCTTGAACGGCGGGAGAGGGTCCGGGGAGCTGTTTTTT.

The rearrangement links TRBV10-3 to TRBJ2-2; D ambiguous. Per germline, CDR1 ENHRY and CDR2 SYGVKD. The CDR3 totals 14 residues. Trimming removed 1 base at V and 0 bases at J, with 3 bases between. In nucleotides, the CDR3 is TGTGCCATCAGTGAGTGGGCGAACACCGGGGAGCTGTTTTTT. This translates into CAISEWANTGELFF.

The chain uses TRBV6-5 and TRBJ2-2; 11 bases are a match to TRBD2. J lost 5 bases, V lost 4 bases, and 6 bases had no gene match. The germline V gene has CDR1 MNHEY and CDR2 SVGAGI. The CDR3 is made up of 16 amino acids. The CDR3 protein is CASSLGLADQTGELFF. The CDR3 DNA reads as TGTGCCAGCAGTTTGGGACTAGCGGACCAAACCGGGGAGCTGTTTTTT.

This chain links TRBV24-1 with TRBJ2-1; 8 positions match TRBD2. The CDR3 is 14 residues long. V lost 3 bases, J lost 8 bases, and 5 bases stayed unmatched. Germline CDR1 is KGHDR and CDR2 is SFDVKD. For the CDR3, the DNA is TGTGCCACCAGTGATCGCGGACTAGCCGATGAGCAGTTCTTC. Translating it yields CATSDRGLADEQFF.

The chain uses TRBV24-1 and TRBJ2-3; 7 positions match TRBD1. J gave up 0 bases and V 5 bases, and 7 bases lay outside the gene matches. The germline V gene has CDR1 KGHDR and CDR2 SFDVKD. The CDR3 has 16 amino acids. The CDR3 sequence: CATSGTGLISTDTQYF. The CDR3 bases are TGTGCCACCAGTGGGACAGGCTTAATTAGCACAGATACGCAGTATTTT.

This clone was recorded only once. The rearrangement joins TRBV6-1 to TRBJ2-7, with 10 bases aligning to TRBD2. Germline CDR1 is MNHNS and CDR2 is SASEGT. The V segment lost 0 bases and the J segment 3 bases; nucleotides outside the gene matches: 5. The length of the CDR3 is 16 residues. The CDR3 DNA reads TGTGCCAGCAGTGAAGCGAGTACTAGCGGGAACTACGAGCAGTACTTC. It codes for CASSEASTSGNYEQYF.

The DNA of the CDR3 is TGTGCCAGCAGCTTTGGAGTTAGTATCACCGGGGAGCTGTTTTTT. Amino acids: CASSFGVSITGELFF. The genes are TRBV5-8 and TRBJ2-2, with D unresolved. V gave up 2 bases and J gave up 4 bases, with 12 bases separating them. CDR1 and CDR2 from the germline V gene are SGHTS and YDEGEE. The CDR3 contains 15 residues.

V is TRBV6-6 and J is TRBJ1-1, with D uncertain. V was cut by 2 bases and J by 7 bases, with 11 bases left in between. The length of the CDR3 is 13 residues. Germline-derived CDR1 and CDR2 are MNHNY and SVGAGI (reference sequence). DNA for the CDR3: TGTGCCAGCAGTTACGTCAGCCTCTATGAAGCTTTCTTT. It encodes CASSYVSLYEAFF.

This clone has just a few counts. The V gene is TRBV18, the J gene TRBJ2-7; 9 nucleotides align to TRBD1. The CDR3 loop spans 15 amino acids. Trimming took 3 bases from V and 3 from J; bases not matched to a gene: 6. Germline CDR1 reads KGHSH; CDR2 reads LQKENI. CDR3 region: CASSPGQGVDYEQYF. In DNA, the CDR3 is TGTGCCAGCTCACCGGGACAGGGAGTAGACTACGAGCAGTACTTC. Full variable domain (remainder filled in from reference TRBV18 and TRBJ2-7): NAGVMQNPRHLVRRRGQEARLRCSPMKGHSHVYWYRQLPEEGLKFMVYLQKENIIDESGMPKERFSAEFPKEGPSILRIQQVVRGDSAAYFCASSPGQGVDYEQYFGPGTRLTVT.

The V and J genes are TRBV27 and TRBJ2-6; maybe TRBD2 (5 bases). The germline V gene has CDR1 MNHEY and CDR2 SMNVEV (reference sequence). Trimming pared 5 bases from V and 2 bases from J, leaving 10 bases between. The CDR3 sequence is 15 residues long. The CDR3 bases are TGTGCCAGCAGTCGTGAGGGTGCTGGGGCCAACGTCCTGACTTTC. Protein: CASSREGAGANVLTF.

The chain uses TRBV6-2 or TRBV6-3 and TRBJ2-5; 9 bases fit TRBD1. The CDR3 runs 14 residues. Germline V CDR1 and CDR2: MNHEY, SVGEGT. V lost 4 bases, J lost 5 bases, and 5 bases stayed unmatched. The CDR3 spells CASSLTGGEETQYF. CDR3 nucleotide sequence: TGTGCCAGCAGTTTGACAGGGGGGGAGGAGACCCAGTACTTC.

The chain links TRBV16 to TRBJ1-4; D is unresolved. Germline V CDR1 and CDR2: KGHSY, FQNENV. Trimming cost V 2 bases and J 13 bases, with 17 bases left between them. The CDR3 is 14 residues long. The CDR3 loop is CASSQIGRPTALFF. The CDR3 nucleotides are TGTGCCAGCAGCCAAATCGGGAGGCCCACCGCACTGTTTTTT.

The chain is built from TRBV19 and TRBJ1-2, with 10 nucleotides matching TRBD1. Per germline, CDR1 LNHDA and CDR2 SQIVND (reference sequence). V dropped 6 bases and J dropped 0; count of bases not matched to a gene: 4. CDR3 length: 15 amino acids. The CDR3 region has the DNA TGTGCCAGTAGGCAGACAGGGGGCTCTAACTATGGCTACACCTTC. Encoded protein: CASRQTGGSNYGYTF.

This chain joins TRBV10-3 and TRBJ2-7; no definite D call. This CDR3 comprises 12 residues. Trimming removed 5 bases from V and 3 bases from J, with 8 bases in between. Germline CDR1 ENHRY, CDR2 SYGVKD. The CDR3 loop is CAISQSLYEQYF. The CDR3 nucleotides read TGTGCCATCAGTCAGAGTCTCTACGAGCAGTACTTC.

V gene TRBV6-6 combines with J gene TRBJ1-5; TRBD1 matches 8 bases. Germline V gene sequence: CDR1 MNHNY, CDR2 SVGAGI (reference sequence). The V segment lost 5 bases and the J segment 1 base; nucleotides outside the gene matches: 13. The CDR3 has 18 residues. For the CDR3, the DNA is TGTGCCAGCAGTCCGGGTGTGGACAGGGAGGGGAGCAATCAGCCCCAGCATTTT. This encodes CASSPGVDREGSNQPQHF.

The chain recombines TRBV18 with TRBJ2-5, with D hard to call. The germline V and J ends were trimmed by 0 bases and 4 bases, with 9 bases remaining between them. CDR1 and CDR2 (germline): KGHSH, LQKENI. CDR3 length: 14 residues. In nucleotides, the CDR3 is TGTGCCAGCTCACCACCGTTGGAAGGAGAGACCCAGTACTTC. It yields the protein CASSPPLEGETQYF.

The sample holds one count of this clone. This specimen includes other DNA sequences encoding the same CDR3. V is TRBV28 and J is TRBJ1-1, with D hard to call. Germline CDR1 is MDHEN and CDR2 is SYDVKM. Trimming cost V 4 bases and J 4 bases, with 7 bases left between them. The CDR3 spans 12 residues. CDR3 protein: CASSSQVTEAFF. In nucleotides, the CDR3 is TGTGCCAGCAGTTCCCAAGTCACTGAAGCTTTCTTT.

This clone was seen only once. V usage is TRBV7-9 and J usage is TRBJ2-1, with 9 bases identical to TRBD2. The V gene's germline CDR1 is SEHNR and CDR2 FQNEAQ (reference sequence). There are 16 residues in the CDR3. Trimming at V came to 2 bases and at J to 5 bases, leaving 7 bases not matched to a gene. CDR3 bases: TGTGCCAGCAGCTTATTGTCTAGCGGGACACACAATGAGCAGTTCTTC. As protein: CASSLLSSGTHNEQFF.